One T cell receptor beta chain is described in this entry. This entry belongs to a study of blood T cell repertoires in COVID-19. Study as a whole: Italy, Spain and the United States were the sources of the convalescent and acute COVID-19 samples.

Followed longitudinally, the Seattle patients had been enrolled during active infection. Under the authors' procedure: Nucleated cell number was recorded as an estimate derived from reference gene primer amplification. Measured with immunoSEQ multiplex PCR; TCRdb has only the in-frame clones, and not every one. From that table come the V and J calls and clone size; the DNA was used to work out D and trimming. The table lists 120,000 to 150,000 clones, 85% to 90% of them singletons. The V segment lost 1 base and the J segment 2 bases; nucleotides outside the gene matches: 8. Germline CDR1 reads SGHTA; CDR2 reads FQGNSA. The CDR3 contains 16 residues.

The source is a man between 18 and 35 years old with COVID-19, enrolled during active disease. The V and J genes are TRBV7-2 and TRBJ2-7, with 7 bases lining up with TRBD1. Material for sequencing was peripheral blood. The CDR3 sequence is CASSLGQGLLTYEQYF. Here the CDR3 DNA reads TGTGCCAGCAGCTTAGGACAGGGTCTCCTCACCTACGAGCAGTACTTC.